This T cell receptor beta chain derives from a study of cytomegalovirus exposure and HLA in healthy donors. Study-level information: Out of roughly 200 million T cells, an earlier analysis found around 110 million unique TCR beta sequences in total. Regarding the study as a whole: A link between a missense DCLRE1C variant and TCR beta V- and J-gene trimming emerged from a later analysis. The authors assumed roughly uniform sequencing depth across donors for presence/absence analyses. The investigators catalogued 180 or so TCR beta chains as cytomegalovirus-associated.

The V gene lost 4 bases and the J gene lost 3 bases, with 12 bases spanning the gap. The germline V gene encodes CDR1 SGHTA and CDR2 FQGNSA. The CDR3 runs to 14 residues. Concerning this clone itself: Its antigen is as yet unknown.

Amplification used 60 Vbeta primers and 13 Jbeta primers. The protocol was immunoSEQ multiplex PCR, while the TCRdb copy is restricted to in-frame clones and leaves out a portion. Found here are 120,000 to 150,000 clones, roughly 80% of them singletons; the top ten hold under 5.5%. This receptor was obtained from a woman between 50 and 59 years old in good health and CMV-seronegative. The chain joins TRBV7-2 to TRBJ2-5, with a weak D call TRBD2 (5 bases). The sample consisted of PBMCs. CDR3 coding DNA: TGTGCCAGCAGCTCCTCAGCGGCGGAAGAGACCCAGTACTTC. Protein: CASSSSAAEETQYF.